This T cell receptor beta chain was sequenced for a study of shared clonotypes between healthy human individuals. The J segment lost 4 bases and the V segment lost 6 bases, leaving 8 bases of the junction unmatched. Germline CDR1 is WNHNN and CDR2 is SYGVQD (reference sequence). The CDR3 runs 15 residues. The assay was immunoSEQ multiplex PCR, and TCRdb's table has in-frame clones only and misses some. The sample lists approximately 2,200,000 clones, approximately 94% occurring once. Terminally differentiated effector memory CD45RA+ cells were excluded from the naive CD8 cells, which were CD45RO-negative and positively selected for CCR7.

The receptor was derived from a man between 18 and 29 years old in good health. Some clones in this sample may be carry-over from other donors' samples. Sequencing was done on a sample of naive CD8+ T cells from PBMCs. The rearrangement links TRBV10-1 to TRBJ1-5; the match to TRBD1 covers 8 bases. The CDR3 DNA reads TGCGCCAGCAGGCAGGACAGGGAAACAAATCAGCCCCAGCATTTT. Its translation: CASRQDRETNQPQHF.